One sample yielded the 21 T cell receptor beta chains listed below, sequenced in a study of blood T cell repertoires in COVID-19. Using immunoSEQ multiplex PCR, the repertoire was profiled, and TCRdb retains in-frame clones only, with some absent. The sample consists of around 80,000 clones, 75% to 85% of them appearing once. Sequenced material: peripheral blood. Every receptor here comes from a human donor in a cohort sampled during active COVID-19.

This clone is termed medium-sized. The genes are TRBV2 and TRBJ2-7, with 10 bases matching TRBD1. V lost 8 bases, J lost 6 bases, and 4 bases stayed unmatched. The CDR3 consists of 12 residues. Per germline, CDR1 SNHLY and CDR2 FYNNEI. The CDR3 loop reads CASRTGGSEQYF. CDR3 DNA sequence: TGTGCCAGCCGGACAGGGGGAAGCGAGCAGTACTTC.

This chain links TRBV24-1 with TRBJ2-3, with TRBD1 as a possible D gene (5 bases). This CDR3 is built from 13 residues. Germline V lookup: CDR1 KGHDR, CDR2 SFDVKD. V was cut by 9 bases and J by 4 bases, with 13 bases left in between. The CDR3 spells CATAPGFPDTQYF. In nucleotides, the CDR3 is TGTGCCACCGCCCCAGGGTTCCCAGATACGCAGTATTTT.

The chain is built from TRBV7-2 and TRBJ1-4; D gene ambiguous. Germline V gives CDR1 SGHTA, CDR2 FQGNSA. The CDR3 length is 15 residues. V lost 1 base, J lost 3 bases, and 9 bases lay in between. CDR3 region: CASSLDPGANEKLFF. The CDR3 DNA reads TGTGCCAGCAGCTTAGACCCGGGAGCTAATGAAAAACTGTTTTTT. Together with reference TRBV7-2 and TRBJ1-4, the CDR3 gives the full variable domain: GAGVSQSPSNKVTEKGKDVELRCDPISGHTALYWYRQSLGQGLEFLIYFQGNSAPDKSGLPSDRFSAERTGGSVSTLTIQRTQQEDSAVYLCASSLDPGANEKLFFGSGTQLSVL.

The rearrangement uses TRBV11-1 and TRBJ2-7, with D perhaps TRBD2 (5 bases). Between the trimmed V and J ends, which lost 1 base and 3 bases, there was a span of 13 bases. Germline CDR1 and CDR2: SGHAT and FQDESV (reference sequence). This CDR3 comprises 15 residues. CDR3 nucleotides: TGTGCCAGCAGCTTAGGGGGAGCTCTTAACTACGAGCAGTACTTC. Protein product: CASSLGGALNYEQYF.

This CDR3 reads CASSRLAGGPVNTGELFF. CDR3 DNA: TGTGCCAGCAGCCGACTAGCGGGGGGCCCAGTGAATACCGGGGAGCTGTTTTTT. The genes are TRBV6-6 and TRBJ2-2, with 13 bases lining up with TRBD2. V dropped 6 bases and J dropped 5; count of bases not matched to a gene: 12. The CDR3 contains 18 residues. Germline values: CDR1 MNHNY, CDR2 SVGAGI (reference sequence).

Details on this clone: One end of the junction does not line up with germline, which may come from a read error. The CDR3 spells CASSIEGTYAF. The CDR3 DNA is TGTGCCAGTAGTATAGAGGGGACTTACGCCTTC. The rearrangement links TRBV19 to TRBJ1-2; weak D call: TRBD1 (5 bases). In germline, CDR1 is LNHDA, CDR2 SQIVND (reference sequence). The CDR3 length is 11 residues. The full variable domain, its missing parts supplied by reference TRBV19 and TRBJ1-2, is DGGITQSPKYLFRKEGQNVTLSCEQNLNHDAMYWYRQDPGQGLRLIYYSQIVNDFQKGDIAEGYSVSREKKESFPLTVTSAQKNPTAFYLCASSIEGTYAFGSGTRLTVV.

This chain links TRBV4-1 with TRBJ2-7; 7 bases match TRBD1. The germline gives CDR1 MGHRA, CDR2 YSYEKL. CDR3 length: 13 amino acids. Trimming cost V 4 bases and J 9 bases; bases outside gene matches: 9. CDR3: CASSRGTERGQYF. CDR3 nucleotides: TGCGCCAGCAGCCGAGGGACAGAGAGAGGGCAGTACTTC.

V and J are TRBV19 and TRBJ1-6; TRBD1 aligns across 9 bases. V lost 5 bases to trimming and J lost 8 bases; unmatched junction nucleotides: 4. The germline V gene has CDR1 LNHDA and CDR2 SQIVND (reference sequence). The CDR3 covers 14 residues. CDR3 loop: CASSVTGGHSPLHF. CDR3 nucleotide sequence: TGTGCCAGTAGTGTCACAGGGGGCCATTCACCCCTCCACTTT.

The rearrangement uses TRBV9 and TRBJ2-7, with TRBD2 identical over 9 bases. This CDR3 has 15 residues. Trimming cost V 0 bases and J 7 bases; bases outside gene matches: 8. Germline CDR1 and CDR2: SGDLS and YYNGEE. The CDR3 nucleotides are TGTGCCAGCAGCGTAGGGGTAGCGGGGGAGAGTGAGCAGTACTTC. It specifies CASSVGVAGESEQYF.

The chain is built from TRBV11-2 and TRBJ2-5; D might be TRBD1 (7 bases). Trimming took off 8 bases at V and 7 bases at J, with 14 bases between the two ends. The CDR3 loop spans 12 amino acids. CDR1 is SGHAT and CDR2 is FQNNGV in the germline V gene. The CDR3 coding sequence is TGTGCCAGCGCAGGGGGGACCGGGACCCAGTACTTC. Amino acids: CASAGGTGTQYF.

This clone has only a few counts. This chain uses TRBV18 with TRBJ2-1, with TRBD1 matching over 10 bases. Germline lookup yields CDR1 KGHSH and CDR2 LQKENI. The CDR3 consists of 15 residues. V shed 5 bases, J shed 7 bases, and the junction held 8 bases outside the gene matches. Here the CDR3 reads CASSSRQGAGNEQFF. In DNA form, the CDR3 reads TGTGCCAGCTCATCCCGACAGGGGGCGGGTAATGAGCAGTTCTTC.

In this sample, this clone turned up once. The genes are TRBV29-1 and TRBJ1-1; the match to TRBD1 covers 10 bases. This CDR3 has 15 residues. Germline trimming cut 1 base from V and 3 bases from J; bases unmatched to any gene: 5. Germline loops: CDR1 SQVTM, CDR2 ANQGSEA. The CDR3 region has the DNA TGCAGCGTTGAAGGGACAGGGGGAACCTACACTGAAGCTTTCTTT. Translating it yields CSVEGTGGTYTEAFF.

The gene calls are TRBV7-9 and TRBJ1-1; a possible D gene is TRBD1 (6 bases). From germline, CDR1 is SEHNR and CDR2 FQNEAQ (reference sequence). The CDR3 sequence is 13 residues long. V was pared by 8 bases and J by 4 bases, with 14 bases between. The CDR3 is CASAQTGITEAFF. CDR3 in DNA: TGTGCCAGCGCACAAACAGGGATCACTGAAGCTTTCTTT.

This chain links TRBV5-1 with TRBJ2-1; the match to TRBD1 covers 7 bases. The germline CDR1 and CDR2 sequences are SGHRS and YFSETQ. This CDR3 is built from 14 residues. V lost 4 bases and J lost 3; bases outside the gene matches: 4. The CDR3 DNA reads TGCGCCAGCAGCCGTGGGACAGACTACAATGAGCAGTTCTTC. Protein product: CASSRGTDYNEQFF. The full variable domain, its missing parts supplied by reference TRBV5-1 and TRBJ2-1, is KAGVTQTPRYLIKTRGQQVTLSCSPISGHRSVSWYQQTPGQGLQFLFEYFSETQRNKGNFPGRFSGRQFSNSRSEMNVSTLELGDSALYLCASSRGTDYNEQFFGPGTRLTVL.

The rearrangement joins TRBV11-2 to TRBJ1-2, with unresolved D. Trimming removed 5 bases from V and 8 bases from J, with 21 bases in between. From germline, CDR1 is SGHAT and CDR2 FQNNGV. The CDR3 sequence is 15 residues long. CDR3 region: CASSLRGSGGSGYTF. The CDR3 coding sequence is TGTGCCAGCAGCCTACGCGGGTCGGGAGGGAGCGGCTACACCTTC.

Details on this clone: One end of the junction does not line up with germline, which may come from a read error. V gene TRBV4-1 combines with J gene TRBJ1-1; 7 bases line up with TRBD1. The V gene's germline CDR1 is MGHRA and CDR2 YSYEKL. The CDR3 is made up of 14 amino acids. DNA for the CDR3: TGCGCCAGCAGCCAAGACCCTACATGGGACAGATCTTTTTTT. Amino acids: CASSQDPTWDRSFF.

The chain recombines TRBV5-1 with TRBJ2-3; unclear D gene. Germline V gene sequence: CDR1 SGHRS, CDR2 YFSETQ. This CDR3 is 11 amino acids long. V lost 5 bases and J 7 bases, leaving 8 bases between the germline ends. The CDR3 nucleotides read TGCGCCAGCAGGCTCCTAAATACGCAGTATTTT. It yields the protein CASRLLNTQYF.

J is TRBJ1-2 and V is TRBV18; 7 bases are a match to TRBD1. The CDR3 totals 13 residues. Germline V gives CDR1 KGHSH, CDR2 LQKENI. V trimming: 4 bases; J trimming: 10 bases; junction bases outside the gene matches: 9. As DNA, the CDR3 is TGTGCCAGCTCACTCCCGGGACAGAGATTCTACACCTTC. Its translation is CASSLPGQRFYTF.

The rearrangement joins TRBV4-1 to TRBJ2-3; possibly TRBD1 for D (5 bases). V was pared by 0 bases and J by 10 bases, with 11 bases between. Per the germline V gene, CDR1 is MGHRA and CDR2 is YSYEKL. The CDR3 loop spans 13 amino acids. The CDR3 sequence: CASSQEGQGAQYF. The CDR3, as DNA: TGCGCCAGCAGCCAAGAGGGGCAGGGCGCGCAGTATTTT.

The gene calls are TRBV5-6 and TRBJ1-4, with D possibly matching TRBD1 (5 bases). The germline gives CDR1 SGHDT, CDR2 YYEEEE. The CDR3 covers 16 residues. Between the trimmed V and J ends, which lost 1 base and 7 bases, there was a span of 17 bases. CDR3 in amino acids: CASSLNRGWSGEKLFF. The CDR3 DNA sequence: TGTGCCAGCAGCTTGAATCGGGGGTGGAGTGGTGAAAAACTGTTTTTT. The full variable domain, completed using reference TRBV5-6 and TRBJ1-4, is DAGVTQSPTHLIKTRGQQVTLRCSPKSGHDTVSWYQQALGQGPQFIFQYYEEEERQRGNFPDRFSGHQFPNYSSELNVNALLLGDSALYLCASSLNRGWSGEKLFFGSGTQLSVL.

The chain links TRBV7-3 to TRBJ1-5, with D possibly TRBD1 on 6 matching bases. The CDR3 is 13 amino acids. V shed 2 bases and J shed 14 bases, with 16 bases lying between them. Germline assignment: CDR1 SGHTA and CDR2 FQGTGA. The CDR3 loop reads CASSLGSGTYKHF. DNA for the CDR3: TGTGCCAGCAGCTTAGGTTCCGGGACATACAAGCATTTT.